This T cell receptor (beta chain) came from a study of early T cells in non-severe SARS-CoV-2 infection. The wider study: Sequencing targeted bulk RNA from unsorted whole blood, leaving chains unpaired. Overall study findings and caveats: Matching results from VDJdb favored anti-spike CD8 responses, leaving private and CD4 specificities undetected.

The CDR3 is 18 residues long. The V gene lost 0 bases and the J gene lost 0 bases, with 18 bases spanning the gap. The germline V gene encodes CDR1 DFQATT and CDR2 SNEGSKA (reference sequence). This clonotype occurred many times. The antigen remains undetermined. The TCR library protocol attached unique molecular identifiers to the individual cDNA molecules. TCRdb redid the calling of the 5' RACE reads with MiXCR, one entry per CDR3 protein. The sample yields 40,000 to 50,000 distinct CDR3 sequences, 13% seen once. Sequenced material: whole blood. The rearrangement uses TRBV20-1 and TRBJ2-1; maybe TRBD2 (6 bases). The TCR originated in an adult who was a healthcare worker with PCR-confirmed SARS-CoV-2 infection or an uninfected control (not recorded which). CDR3 protein: CSAREGGLARFSYNEQFF. Here the CDR3 DNA reads TGCAGTGCTAGAGAGGGGGGTCTAGCGAGGTTCTCCTACAATGAGCAGTTCTTC.